The sequence of this T cell receptor (beta chain) was determined in a study of blood T cell repertoires in COVID-19. J lost 3 bases, V lost 3 bases, and 7 bases had no gene match. Germline V CDR1 and CDR2: SGDLS, YYNGEE. The CDR3 loop spans 16 amino acids. This clone was seen once. Method: immunoSEQ multiplex PCR; TCRdb's copy keeps in-frame clones and lacks some. Counted here are about 180,000 clones, 82% occurring once; the ten biggest clones make up approximately 8.7%. Sequences were obtained from peripheral blood. The chain couples TRBV9 to TRBJ2-1, with 9 bases identical to TRBD1. This TCR was recovered from a woman aged 65 to 85 with acute or convalescent COVID-19. The CDR3 region has the DNA TGTGCCAGCAGCGCTCCGGGACAGGGATTCTACAATGAGCAGTTCTTC. Its protein is CASSAPGQGFYNEQFF.